This T cell receptor beta chain stems from a study of cytomegalovirus exposure and HLA in healthy donors. For this clone: What it binds is not known.

Study observations and caveats: Earlier analysis looked at TCR beta V segments, and most were productive about 90% or about 30% of the time. Certain indistinguishable V segments, among them TRBV6-2 and TRBV6-3, were excluded.

With 60 Vbeta and 13 Jbeta primers, the PCR was carried out. Data came from immunoSEQ multiplex PCR; TCRdb stores just in-frame clones and leaves some out. This table has 64,000 or so clones, 65% to 70% appearing once. The ends were cut back, 2 bases at V and 5 bases at J, with 10 bases in the middle. The CDR3 is made up of 14 amino acids. The V gene's germline CDR1 is SGHRS and CDR2 YFSETQ. The chain recombines TRBV5-1 with TRBJ1-4; TRBD1 is a possible D gene (5 bases). This TCR was sampled from a man aged 40-55 years in good health and CMV-seropositive. What was sequenced was PBMCs. The CDR3 region has the DNA TGCGCCAGCAGCTTCTTGGGGCAGAATGAAAAACTGTTTTTT. This codes for CASSFLGQNEKLFF. Filled out from reference TRBV5-1 and TRBJ1-4, the complete variable domain reads KAGVTQTPRYLIKTRGQQVTLSCSPISGHRSVSWYQQTPGQGLQFLFEYFSETQRNKGNFPGRFSGRQFSNSRSEMNVSTLELGDSALYLCASSFLGQNEKLFFGSGTQLSVL.